The entry below describes one T cell receptor (beta chain). The antigen this receptor binds is unknown. No much larger clonotype is one base removed from it; base qualities were not supplied. The library came from the immunoSEQ multiplex PCR assay. TCRdb took this table from immuneACCESS and kept in-frame rearrangements with V and J called. Such tables lack part of the clones; where checked against another copy, unresolved V genes explain under half of the gap, and the rest is unexplained. The sample yields approximately 70,000 clones; 80% to 95% were counted once. The ten top clones hold about 2% of the sample. This sample was taken from a study of T cell changes during pregnancy in multiple sclerosis (dated by TCRdb to between 2017 and 2020). In the study overall: The study looked at changes in the T cell repertoire across pregnancy in women with multiple sclerosis.

Including the terminal cysteine and phenylalanine, the CDR3 comprises 17 residues. Just CDR3 DNA is preserved here, 51 bases in frame from base 1. In this chain, TRBV21-1 is recombined with TRBJ2-7; the table gives TRBD2 as D, unverified against the DNA. TRBV21-1 is described as a pseudogene. This TCR was sampled from a female donor with multiple sclerosis, enrolled in a pregnancy study. The specimen comprised peripheral blood, sampled in the first trimester of pregnancy. The DNA is TGTGCCAGCAGCAAAGAAAGACGGAGAAAAAGCTCCTACGAGCAGTACTTC. It translates as CASSKERRRKSSYEQYF.